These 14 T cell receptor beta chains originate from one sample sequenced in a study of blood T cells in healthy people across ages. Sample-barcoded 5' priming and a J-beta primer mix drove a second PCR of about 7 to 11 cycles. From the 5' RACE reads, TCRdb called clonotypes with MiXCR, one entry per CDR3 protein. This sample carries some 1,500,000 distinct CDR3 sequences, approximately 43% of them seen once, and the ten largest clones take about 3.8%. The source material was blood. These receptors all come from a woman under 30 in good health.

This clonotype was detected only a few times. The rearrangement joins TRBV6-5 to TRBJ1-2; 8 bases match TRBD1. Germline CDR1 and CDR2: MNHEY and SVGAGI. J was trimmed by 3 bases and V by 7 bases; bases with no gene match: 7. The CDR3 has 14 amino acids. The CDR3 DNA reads TGTGCCAGCAAGACAGGGGCCAGGGACTATGGCTACACCTTC. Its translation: CASKTGARDYGYTF.

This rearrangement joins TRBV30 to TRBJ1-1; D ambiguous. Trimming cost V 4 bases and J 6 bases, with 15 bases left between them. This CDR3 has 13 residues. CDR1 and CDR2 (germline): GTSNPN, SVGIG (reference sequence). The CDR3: CAWNLGFSAEAFF. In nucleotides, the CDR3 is TGTGCCTGGAACCTCGGATTCAGCGCTGAAGCTTTCTTT.

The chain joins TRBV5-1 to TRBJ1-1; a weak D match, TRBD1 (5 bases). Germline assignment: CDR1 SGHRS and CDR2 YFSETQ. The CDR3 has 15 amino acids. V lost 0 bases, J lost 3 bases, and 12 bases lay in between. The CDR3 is CASSLAGGVYTEAFF. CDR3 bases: TGCGCCAGCAGCTTGGCTGGGGGGGTGTACACTGAAGCTTTCTTT.

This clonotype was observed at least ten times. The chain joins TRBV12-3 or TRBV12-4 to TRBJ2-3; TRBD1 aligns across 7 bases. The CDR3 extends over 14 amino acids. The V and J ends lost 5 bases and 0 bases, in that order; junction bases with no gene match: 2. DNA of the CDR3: TGTGCCAGCAGTCGGGACAGTAGCACAGATACGCAGTATTTT. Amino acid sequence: CASSRDSSTDTQYF.

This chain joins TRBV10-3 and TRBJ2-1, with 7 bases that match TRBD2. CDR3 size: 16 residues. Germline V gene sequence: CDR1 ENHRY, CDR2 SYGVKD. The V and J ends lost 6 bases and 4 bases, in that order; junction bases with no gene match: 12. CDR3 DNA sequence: TGTGCCATCAGGGCACGAGCGGGGAAGGCTTACAATGAGCAGTTCTTC. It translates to CAIRARAGKAYNEQFF.

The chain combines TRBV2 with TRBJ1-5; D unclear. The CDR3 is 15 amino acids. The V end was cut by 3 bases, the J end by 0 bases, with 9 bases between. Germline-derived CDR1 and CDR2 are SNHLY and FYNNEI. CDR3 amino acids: CASSEARLSNQPQHF. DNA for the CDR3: TGTGCCAGCAGTGAGGCACGGCTTAGCAATCAGCCCCAGCATTTT.

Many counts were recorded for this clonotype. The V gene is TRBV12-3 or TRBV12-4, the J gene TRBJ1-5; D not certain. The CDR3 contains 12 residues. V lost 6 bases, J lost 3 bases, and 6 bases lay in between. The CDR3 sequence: CASSPANQPQHF. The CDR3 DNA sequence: TGTGCCAGCAGCCCGGCCAATCAGCCCCAGCATTTT.

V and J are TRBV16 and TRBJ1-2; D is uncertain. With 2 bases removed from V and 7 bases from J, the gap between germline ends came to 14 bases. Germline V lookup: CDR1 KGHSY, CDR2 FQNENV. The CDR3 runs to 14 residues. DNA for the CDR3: TGTGCCAGCAGCCAAGCGTTGGGGTACAGTGGCTACACCTTC. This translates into CASSQALGYSGYTF.

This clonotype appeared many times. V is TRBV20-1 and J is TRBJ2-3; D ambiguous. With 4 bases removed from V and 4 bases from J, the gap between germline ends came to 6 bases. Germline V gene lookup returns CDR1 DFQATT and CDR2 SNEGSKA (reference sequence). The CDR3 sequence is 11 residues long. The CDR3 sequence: CSAISPDTQYF. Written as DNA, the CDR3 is TGCAGTGCTATAAGTCCAGATACGCAGTATTTT.

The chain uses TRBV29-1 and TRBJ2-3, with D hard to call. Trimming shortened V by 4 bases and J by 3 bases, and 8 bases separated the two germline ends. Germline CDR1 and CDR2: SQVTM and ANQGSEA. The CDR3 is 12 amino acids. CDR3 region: CSVAVVTDTQYF. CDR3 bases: TGCAGCGTTGCGGTGGTTACAGATACGCAGTATTTT.

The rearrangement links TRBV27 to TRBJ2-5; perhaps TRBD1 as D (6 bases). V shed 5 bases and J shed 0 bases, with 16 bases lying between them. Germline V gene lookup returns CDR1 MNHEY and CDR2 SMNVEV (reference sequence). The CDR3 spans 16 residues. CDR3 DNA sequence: TGTGCCAGCAGTCCGCTACAGGGTACGAACCAAGAGACCCAGTACTTC. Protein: CASSPLQGTNQETQYF.

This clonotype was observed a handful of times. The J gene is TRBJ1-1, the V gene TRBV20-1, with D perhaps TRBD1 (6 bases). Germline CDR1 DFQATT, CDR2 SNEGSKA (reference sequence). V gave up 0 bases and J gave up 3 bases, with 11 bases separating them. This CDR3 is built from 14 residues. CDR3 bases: TGCAGTGCTAGAGATCTTAGGGGGGACACTGAAGCTTTCTTT. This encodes CSARDLRGDTEAFF.

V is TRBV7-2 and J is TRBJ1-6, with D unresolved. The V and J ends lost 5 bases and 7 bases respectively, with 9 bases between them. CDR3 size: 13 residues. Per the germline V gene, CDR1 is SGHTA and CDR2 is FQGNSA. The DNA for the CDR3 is TGTGCCAGCAGCAACATCTGGAATTCACCCCTCCACTTT. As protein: CASSNIWNSPLHF.

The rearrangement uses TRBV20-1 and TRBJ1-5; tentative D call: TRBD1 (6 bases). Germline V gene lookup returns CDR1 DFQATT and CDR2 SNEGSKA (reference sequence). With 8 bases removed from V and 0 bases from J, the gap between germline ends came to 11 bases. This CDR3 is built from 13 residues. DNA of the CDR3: TGCAGTCCGACAGGATCTAGCAATCAGCCCCAGCATTTT. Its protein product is CSPTGSSNQPQHF.